Below, one T cell receptor beta chain is given with its context. Using immunoSEQ multiplex PCR, the repertoire was profiled, and TCRdb retains in-frame clones only, with some absent. The profile covers more than 65,000 clones, with around 84% appearing a single time and about 0.83% taken by the ten largest. The data derive from a study of OX40 agonist ivuxolimab in advanced cancers. Across the whole study: Ivuxolimab, an agonist antibody against OX40 (CD134), was given to patients.

V gave up 6 bases and J gave up 4 bases; unmatched junction bases: 11. CDR1 and CDR2 (germline): MNHEY, SMNVEV (reference sequence). CDR3 size: 16 residues. The specimen was CD4+ or CD8+ T cells sorted from blood, collected in a trial of the OX40 agonist ivuxolimab. The chain carries TRBV27 and TRBJ1-1; 10 positions agree with TRBD1. The sequence came from an adult with an advanced solid tumor such as melanoma, head and neck, liver or kidney cancer. The CDR3 region is CASRPRTGGYGTEAFF. The CDR3 nucleotides are TGTGCCAGCAGACCTAGGACAGGGGGATATGGCACTGAAGCTTTCTTT.